Each of the 14 T cell receptor beta chains below was sequenced from the same sample in a study of read filtering for tumor transcriptome and immune sequencing. This library used roughly 370 ng RNA and molecular barcoded adaptors spanning alpha/delta and beta/gamma chains. TCRdb re-called the reads through MiXCR, storing one row per CDR3 protein. This sample has over 90,000 distinct CDR3 sequences, with around a fifth found just once. The sequenced sample consisted of a population of CD138-negative cells sorted from bone marrow. These receptors came from a donor at least 40 years old with multiple myeloma.

There are many counts of this clonotype. This chain uses TRBV5-1 with TRBJ2-5; tentative D call: TRBD2 (7 bases). Germline V gene data show CDR1 as SGHRS and CDR2 as YFSETQ. CDR3 size: 14 residues. The V gene lost 4 bases and the J gene lost 0 bases, with 10 bases spanning the gap. The CDR3 here is CASSGGANQETQYF. The CDR3 nucleotides are TGCGCCAGCAGCGGGGGGGCGAACCAAGAGACCCAGTACTTC. Looking up the rest from reference TRBV5-1 and TRBJ2-5 gives the full variable domain: KAGVTQTPRYLIKTRGQQVTLSCSPISGHRSVSWYQQTPGQGLQFLFEYFSETQRNKGNFPGRFSGRQFSNSRSEMNVSTLELGDSALYLCASSGGANQETQYFGPGTRLLVL.

This clonotype has a count of ten or more. The chain is built from TRBV7-8 and TRBJ2-1; 16 bases map to TRBD2. Germline V gene data show CDR1 as SGHVS and CDR2 as FQNEAQ. J gave up 0 bases and V 5 bases, and 7 bases lay outside the gene matches. The CDR3 spans 19 residues. CDR3 loop: CASSPKGLAGGSSYNEQFF. CDR3 DNA: TGTGCCAGCAGCCCCAAGGGACTAGCGGGGGGGAGCTCCTACAATGAGCAGTTCTTC.

This clonotype has more than one count but fewer than ten. The CDR3 loop is CASSATQSQPQHF. The CDR3 coding sequence is TGTGCCAGCAGTGCGACCCAAAGCCAGCCCCAGCATTTT. The gene calls are TRBV2 and TRBJ1-5, with D unresolved. CDR3 length equals 13 residues. Per germline, CDR1 SNHLY and CDR2 FYNNEI. Trimming removed 4 bases from V and 7 bases from J, with 11 bases in between.

The chain employs TRBV28 and TRBJ2-7; a possible D gene is TRBD2 (6 bases). Germline-derived CDR1 and CDR2 are MDHEN and SYDVKM. Deletions cut 4 bases from V and 3 bases from J, with 16 bases between. This CDR3 has 15 residues. CDR3 nucleotides: TGTGCCAGCAGTTCCCCCAGTGGGGGGTACTACGAGCAGTACTTC. Translating gives CASSSPSGGYYEQYF.

Worth noting for this clonotype: This clone may be a read error of a much larger clone one base away. This chain connects TRBV29-1 to TRBJ1-1; 8 bases match TRBD1. The CDR3 contains 17 residues. J was trimmed by 0 bases and V by 7 bases; bases with no gene match: 16. The germline gives CDR1 SQVTM, CDR2 ANQGSEA. The CDR3 region is CSAETINRGGVNTEAFF. CDR3 DNA: TGCAGCGCTGAGACAATAAACAGGGGGGGGGTGAACACTGAAGCTTTCTTT.

There are many counts of this clonotype. V gene TRBV5-1 combines with J gene TRBJ1-4; TRBD1 agrees at 7 bases. Germline V gene data show CDR1 as SGHRS and CDR2 as YFSETQ. This CDR3 spans 15 amino acids. The V gene end was trimmed by 4 bases and the J gene end by 2 bases; junction bases not matched to a gene: 5. Here the CDR3 DNA reads TGCGCCAGCAGCCTGACAGGGATGACTAATGAAAAACTGTTTTTT. This encodes CASSLTGMTNEKLFF.

Turning to this clonotype: A read error is possible here, since a much larger clone lies one base away. The chain employs TRBV28 and TRBJ2-3; 9 nucleotides align to TRBD2. J gave up 0 bases and V 5 bases, and 6 bases lay outside the gene matches. The CDR3 has 16 amino acids. Germline V gene lookup returns CDR1 MDHEN and CDR2 SYDVKM. The CDR3 DNA is TGTGCCAGCAGTCATGCTAGCGGGGACAGCACAGATACGCAGTATTTT. Protein product: CASSHASGDSTDTQYF.

In regard to this clonotype: The junction differs from germline at one of its ends, possibly a read error. The chain is built from TRBV4-1 and TRBJ2-3, with 12 bases lining up with TRBD2. Germline loops: CDR1 MGHRA, CDR2 YSYEKL. This CDR3 has 16 residues. This CDR3 is CASSLGLAGRTDAQYF. The CDR3 DNA follows: TGCGCCAGCAGCCTCGGACTAGCGGGACGCACAGATGCGCAGTATTTT.

In its sample, this clonotype ranks as medium-sized (0.01 to 0.1%). The DNA for the CDR3 is TGTGCCAGCAGCCAACAGGTTTTTAACTATGGCTACACCTTC. As protein: CASSQQVFNYGYTF. The chain joins TRBV28 to TRBJ1-2; D possibly corresponds to TRBD1 (5 bases). The germline V gene has CDR1 MDHEN and CDR2 SYDVKM. CDR3 length: 14 residues. Trimming took 6 bases from V and 1 from J, leaving 12 bases between them.

On this clonotype: A much larger clonotype is one base distant, so this may be a read error. This rearrangement joins TRBV29-1 to TRBJ2-5, with D uncertain. Germline V gene data show CDR1 as SQVTM and CDR2 as ANQGSEA. CDR3 length: 11 amino acids. The CDR3 loop reads CGVESPETQYF. CDR3 DNA: TGCGGCGTTGAAAGTCCAGAGACCCAGTACTTC.

At least ten counts were recorded for this clonotype. The chain combines TRBV6-5 with TRBJ2-5; 7 bases match TRBD1. V dropped 5 bases and J dropped 5; count of bases not matched to a gene: 5. The CDR3 has 13 amino acids. Germline CDR1 and CDR2: MNHEY and SVGAGI. CDR3: CASSTGVRETQYF. The CDR3 DNA reads as TGTGCCAGCAGTACAGGGGTCCGGGAGACCCAGTACTTC.

This clonotype was counted at least ten times. The chain joins TRBV20-1 to TRBJ2-4; 9 bases align to TRBD1. V was pared by 5 bases and J by 9 bases, with 8 bases of the junction left unmatched. The germline V gene encodes CDR1 DFQATT and CDR2 SNEGSKA (reference sequence). This CDR3 spans 13 amino acids. CDR3 region: CSASGQGWGIQYF. As DNA, the CDR3 is TGCAGTGCTTCGGGACAGGGATGGGGCATTCAGTACTTC.

Note on this clonotype: Since a much larger clone is just one base distant, this may be a read error. The genes are TRBV15 and TRBJ1-5, with D possibly TRBD1 on 6 matching bases. Germline CDR1 is LNHNV and CDR2 is YYDKDF (reference sequence). The CDR3 loop spans 14 amino acids. The CDR3 sequence: CAPRDTYSNQPQHF. The CDR3 region has the DNA TGCGCTCCGCGGGACACATATAGCAATCAGCCCCAGCATTTT. Supplemented by reference TRBV15 and TRBJ1-5, the full variable domain reads DAMVIQNPRYQVTQFGKPVTLSCSQTLNHNVMYWYQQKSSQAPKLLFHYYDKDFNNEADTPDNFQSRRPNTSFCFLDIRSPGLGDTAMYLCAPRDTYSNQPQHFGDGTRLSIL.

In its sample, this clonotype was seen many times. The chain carries TRBV28 and TRBJ1-1; D is ambiguous. The CDR3 is 12 residues long. Trimming shortened V by 5 bases and J by 11 bases, and 15 bases separated the two germline ends. The germline gives CDR1 MDHEN, CDR2 SYDVKM. CDR3 coding DNA: TGTGCCAGCAGTGCGCCGGGCCTCGGGGCTTTCTTT. Protein: CASSAPGLGAFF.